These 19 T cell receptor beta chains were all obtained from the same sample, sequenced in a study of cytomegalovirus exposure and HLA in healthy donors. PCR employed 60 Vbeta and 13 Jbeta primers. Only in-frame clones appear in the TCRdb table, and some are missing; sequencing was by immunoSEQ multiplex PCR. The data include about 130,000 clones; the top ten clones carry over 1.5%. The sequenced sample consisted of PBMCs. Source of these receptors: a man younger than 35 in good health and CMV-seronegative.

V is TRBV7-2 and J is TRBJ2-1, with D possibly TRBD2 on 6 matching bases. From germline, CDR1 is SGHTA and CDR2 FQGNSA. The germline V and J ends were trimmed by 1 base and 0 bases, with 10 bases remaining between them. The CDR3 has 16 residues. CDR3 in DNA: TGTGCCAGCAGCTTAGTAGCGGCGAGCTCCTACAATGAGCAGTTCTTC. Translation gives CASSLVAASSYNEQFF.

The rearrangement uses TRBV4-2 and TRBJ1-2; 9 bases agree with TRBD1. This CDR3 is 14 amino acids long. The germline V gene encodes CDR1 LGHNA and CDR2 YNFKEQ. The V gene end was trimmed by 6 bases and the J gene end by 7 bases; junction bases not matched to a gene: 9. Here the CDR3 reads CASSLNRGQGGYTF. Written as DNA, the CDR3 is TGTGCCAGCAGTCTCAACAGGGGGCAGGGTGGCTACACCTTC.

This chain uses TRBV10-3 with TRBJ1-2; 8 bases align to TRBD1. The CDR3 runs 14 residues. V trimming: 7 bases; J trimming: 8 bases; junction bases outside the gene matches: 12. Germline values: CDR1 ENHRY, CDR2 SYGVKD. The DNA of the CDR3 is TGTGCCATCAATGCGGAGCAGGGGGCATTGGGCTACACCTTC. It encodes CAINAEQGALGYTF.

The chain uses TRBV28 and TRBJ2-1; 12 bases map to TRBD2. Germline CDR1 and CDR2: MDHEN and SYDVKM. The V and J ends lost 5 bases and 5 bases, in that order; junction bases with no gene match: 4. This CDR3 spans 15 amino acids. CDR3 region: CASSKRTSGNNEQFF. The CDR3 nucleotides read TGTGCCAGCAGTAAACGGACTAGCGGGAACAATGAGCAGTTCTTC.

This rearrangement joins TRBV9 to TRBJ1-3, with a weak D call TRBD1 (5 bases). This CDR3 region has 15 residues. V dropped 3 bases and J dropped 4 bases, with 14 bases sitting between them. The germline V gene encodes CDR1 SGDLS and CDR2 YYNGEE. CDR3 region: CASSEGGVLGNTIYF. Here the CDR3 DNA reads TGTGCCAGCAGCGAGGGAGGGGTTCTCGGAAACACCATATATTTT.

V and J are TRBV27 and TRBJ2-2, with 9 bases aligning to TRBD1. CDR3 length equals 16 residues. V shed 5 bases and J 3 bases; nucleotides not matched to a gene: 7. Germline loops: CDR1 MNHEY, CDR2 SMNVEV (reference sequence). For the CDR3, the DNA is TGTGCCAGCAGTCCTACAGGGGGCGGCGACACCGGGGAGCTGTTTTTT. It is translated as CASSPTGGGDTGELFF.

The chain joins TRBV7-8 to TRBJ2-1; tentative D call: TRBD2 (5 bases). The CDR3 consists of 13 residues. Germline CDR1 is SGHVS and CDR2 is FQNEAQ. V lost 3 bases and J lost 9, with 12 bases in between. Here the CDR3 reads CASSFEGSVEQFF. The CDR3 nucleotides read TGTGCCAGCAGCTTTGAAGGGAGCGTTGAGCAGTTCTTC.

The chain combines TRBV28 with TRBJ1-1, with 7 bases identical to TRBD1. Germline assignment: CDR1 MDHEN and CDR2 SYDVKM. CDR3 length: 13 amino acids. After removal of 3 bases from V and 6 bases from J, the junction contained 4 bases not matched to a gene. Here the CDR3 reads CASSLTGFAEAFF. DNA of the CDR3: TGTGCCAGCAGTTTGACAGGGTTCGCTGAAGCTTTCTTT.

The chain is built from TRBV15 and TRBJ1-6; 7 positions agree with TRBD1. V was pared by 3 bases and J by 0 bases, with 2 bases of the junction left unmatched. This CDR3 comprises 16 residues. CDR1 is LNHNV and CDR2 is YYDKDF in the germline V gene (reference sequence). The CDR3 is CATSRRQGSYNSPLHF. The CDR3 nucleotides read TGTGCCACCAGCAGGAGACAGGGCTCCTATAATTCACCCCTCCACTTT. Combining the CDR3 with reference TRBV15 and TRBJ1-6 gives the whole variable domain DAMVIQNPRYQVTQFGKPVTLSCSQTLNHNVMYWYQQKSSQAPKLLFHYYDKDFNNEADTPDNFQSRRPNTSFCFLDIRSPGLGDTAMYLCATSRRQGSYNSPLHFGNGTRLTVT.

V is TRBV6-5 and J is TRBJ1-1; perhaps TRBD1 as D (5 bases). Germline CDR1 MNHEY, CDR2 SVGAGI. The CDR3 has 14 residues. V was clipped by 4 bases and J by 4 bases, with 13 bases between them. The CDR3 reads CASSSTALGTEAFF. Written as DNA, the CDR3 is TGTGCCAGCAGTTCGACAGCGTTGGGCACTGAAGCTTTCTTT.

The chain joins TRBV28 to TRBJ1-2; D ambiguous. V shed 5 bases and J shed 8 bases, with 12 bases lying between them. The CDR3 sequence is 12 residues long. The germline V gene has CDR1 MDHEN and CDR2 SYDVKM. Here the CDR3 reads CASSDLGFGYTF. The CDR3 DNA follows: TGTGCCAGCAGTGATCTCGGGTTCGGCTACACCTTC.

The V and J genes are TRBV28 and TRBJ2-7, with D tentatively TRBD1 (6 bases). Trimming took 0 bases from V and 0 from J, leaving 12 bases between them. The germline gives CDR1 MDHEN, CDR2 SYDVKM. This CDR3 is built from 16 residues. Written as DNA, the CDR3 is TGTGCCAGCAGTTTATGGGGCAGGGGTAGCTCCTACGAGCAGTACTTC. Encoded protein: CASSLWGRGSSYEQYF.

This chain connects TRBV23-1 to TRBJ1-5; D gene uncertain. TRBV23-1 is annotated as an ORF whose role is uncertain. The V and J ends lost 0 bases and 4 bases respectively, with 10 bases between them. CDR3 length: 15 amino acids. The CDR3 reads CASSQSSGENQPQHF. In nucleotides, the CDR3 is TGCGCCAGCAGTCAATCGTCCGGGGAGAATCAGCCCCAGCATTTT.

The genes are TRBV27 and TRBJ2-3; possibly TRBD2 for D (6 bases). CDR3 size: 15 residues. V was clipped by 3 bases and J by 4 bases, with 14 bases between them. Per the germline V gene, CDR1 is MNHEY and CDR2 is SMNVEV (reference sequence). The CDR3 DNA sequence: TGTGCCAGCAGTTTTAAGGGACTTAGGTCAGATACGCAGTATTTT. This gives the protein CASSFKGLRSDTQYF.

J is TRBJ2-1 and V is TRBV19, with D tentatively TRBD2 (6 bases). V lost 10 bases and J lost 4, with 14 bases in between. This CDR3 contains 13 residues. Germline loops: CDR1 LNHDA, CDR2 SQIVND (reference sequence). CDR3 sequence (DNA): TGTGCCACCAGCCGGGACTCTTACAATGAGCAGTTCTTC. Protein product: CATSRDSYNEQFF.

This chain joins TRBV5-1 and TRBJ1-1; unclear D gene. Trimming pared 0 bases from V and 3 bases from J, leaving 12 bases between. Germline CDR1 reads SGHRS; CDR2 reads YFSETQ. The CDR3 spans 15 residues. CDR3 sequence (DNA): TGCGCCAGCAGCTTGGGTGCGCTTCAGGACACTGAAGCTTTCTTT. Encoded protein: CASSLGALQDTEAFF.

The rearrangement uses TRBV19 and TRBJ1-1; TRBD1 matches at 9 bases. V was clipped by 1 base and J by 6 bases; unmatched bases: 6. The CDR3 length is 15 residues. Germline V gene lookup returns CDR1 LNHDA and CDR2 SQIVND (reference sequence). The CDR3 region is CASSIGQGGWSEAFF. The CDR3 DNA is TGTGCCAGTAGTATAGGACAGGGGGGATGGTCTGAAGCTTTCTTT.

V is TRBV5-1 and J is TRBJ2-5; 11 bases fit TRBD2. The CDR3 runs 17 residues. V shed 4 bases and J 4 bases; nucleotides not matched to a gene: 12. Germline V lookup: CDR1 SGHRS, CDR2 YFSETQ. The CDR3 here is CASSDGNSGGARETQYF. CDR3 nucleotide sequence: TGCGCCAGCAGCGACGGGAATAGCGGGGGGGCACGAGAGACCCAGTACTTC.

The chain combines TRBV2 with TRBJ2-5; TRBD2 agrees at 9 bases. CDR1 is SNHLY and CDR2 is FYNNEI in the germline V gene. CDR3 length: 16 residues. Trimming removed 6 bases from V and 5 bases from J; junction bases left unmatched: 13. The CDR3 region has the DNA TGTGCCAGCAGCGTGGGGGGTACTAGCGGGTTTGAGACCCAGTACTTC. This sequence encodes CASSVGGTSGFETQYF.